Each of the 30 T cell receptor beta chains below was sequenced from the same sample in a study of OX40 agonist ivuxolimab in advanced cancers. Preparation of the library involved the immunoSEQ multiplex PCR assay. What TCRdb holds here is the immuneACCESS table cut down to in-frame rearrangements. Part of the clones is not present; checked against another copy, under half of the missing clones reflect an unresolved V gene, and the others are unexplained. Recorded for this sample are about 96,000 clones; under 85% of them occurred a single time. The ten largest make up about 6% of the sample. This specimen consisted of CD4+ or CD8+ T cells sorted from blood, obtained in a trial of the OX40 agonist ivuxolimab. Every receptor here comes from an adult with an advanced solid tumor such as melanoma, head and neck, liver or kidney cancer.

The rearrangement links TRBV10-3 to TRBJ1-3; D is ambiguous. This CDR3 has 18 amino acids. Trimming left V 3 bases short and J 4 bases short, with 22 bases between. CDR1 is ENHRY, CDR2 SYGVKD, per germline. CDR3 coding DNA: TGTGCCATCAGTGAACAACTTAACACCGCTCAACCCGGAAACACCATATATTTT. This codes for CAISEQLNTAQPGNTIYF.

This chain uses TRBV14 with TRBJ1-3, with TRBD1 matching over 7 bases. Trimming cost V 1 base and J 0 bases; bases outside gene matches: 6. Germline V lookup: CDR1 SGHDN, CDR2 FVKESK. The CDR3 spans 17 residues. The CDR3 nucleotides are TGTGCCAGCAGCCAAGTGGTAGGGGGCCTCTCTGGAAACACCATATATTTT. Protein: CASSQVVGGLSGNTIYF.

This chain joins TRBV10-1 and TRBJ2-6; D ambiguous. The CDR3 spans 20 residues. V lost 1 base to trimming and J lost 2 bases, with 21 bases between them. CDR1 is WNHNN, CDR2 SYGVQD, per germline (reference sequence). The CDR3 coding sequence is TGCGCCAGCAGTGAGTGGAAAGGGTCGTACCGCCTGGCTGGGGCCAACGTCCTGACTTTC. Its translation: CASSEWKGSYRLAGANVLTF.

The gene calls are TRBV27 and TRBJ2-5; the match to TRBD2 covers 8 bases. After removal of 5 bases from V and 4 bases from J, the junction contained 6 bases not matched to a gene. The CDR3 is made up of 14 amino acids. Looked up from germline, CDR1 is MNHEY and CDR2 is SMNVEV (reference sequence). The CDR3 DNA reads TGTGCCAGCAGTCTTATCCGGGGGGGAGAGACCCAGTACTTC. This sequence encodes CASSLIRGGETQYF.

This clone came up once. The CDR3 bases are TGTGCCAGCAGCTTAAGACAGGGTCCCATGAACACTGAAGCTTTCTTT. It specifies CASSLRQGPMNTEAFF. This rearrangement joins TRBV7-2 to TRBJ1-1; 7 nucleotides line up with TRBD1. Germline V gene data show CDR1 as SGHTA and CDR2 as FQGNSA. Trimming at V came to 2 bases and at J to 0 bases, leaving 6 bases not matched to a gene. The CDR3 spans 16 residues.

The V gene is TRBV2, the J gene TRBJ1-4; D is ambiguous. Germline V CDR1 and CDR2: SNHLY, FYNNEI. V lost 4 bases and J lost 4, with 7 bases in between. There are 13 residues in the CDR3. The CDR3: CASSGWGNEKLFF. CDR3 DNA sequence: TGTGCCAGCAGTGGGTGGGGTAATGAAAAACTGTTTTTT.

The chain is built from TRBV5-6 and TRBJ2-5, with D possibly matching TRBD1 (5 bases). The CDR3 covers 13 residues. The V gene's germline CDR1 is SGHDT and CDR2 YYEEEE. Trimming left V 0 bases short and J 2 bases short, with 5 bases between. The CDR3 coding sequence is TGTGCCAGCAGCTTGGGACAGCAAGAGACCCAGTACTTC. Its protein is CASSLGQQETQYF. The entire variable domain, with the rest obtained from reference TRBV5-6 and TRBJ2-5, is as follows: DAGVTQSPTHLIKTRGQQVTLRCSPKSGHDTVSWYQQALGQGPQFIFQYYEEEERQRGNFPDRFSGHQFPNYSSELNVNALLLGDSALYLCASSLGQQETQYFGPGTRLLVL.

The chain couples TRBV6-5 to TRBJ2-7, with D perhaps matching TRBD1 (6 bases). There are 15 residues in the CDR3. The V and J ends lost 2 bases and 5 bases respectively, with 16 bases between them. CDR1 MNHEY and CDR2 SVGAGI come from the germline V gene. This CDR3 reads CASSYLSRGSHEQYF. The CDR3 region has the DNA TGTGCCAGCAGTTACCTTTCTAGGGGGTCCCACGAGCAGTACTTC.

V and J are TRBV7-8 and TRBJ2-7, with 11 bases fitting TRBD2. This CDR3 is built from 14 residues. Germline trimming cut 5 bases from V and 2 bases from J; bases unmatched to any gene: 2. Germline values: CDR1 SGHVS, CDR2 FQNEAQ. CDR3 in DNA: TGTGCCAGCAGCCTTAGCGGGAGGGCCTACGAGCAGTACTTC. Translating it yields CASSLSGRAYEQYF.

The V gene is TRBV7-9, the J gene TRBJ2-7, with 9 bases matching TRBD1. The V gene end was trimmed by 5 bases and the J gene end by 5 bases; junction bases not matched to a gene: 10. Germline CDR1 SEHNR, CDR2 FQNEAQ (reference sequence). This CDR3 region has 15 residues. This CDR3 is CASSVTTGGVDEQYF. The CDR3 DNA reads TGTGCCAGCAGCGTAACAACAGGGGGCGTTGACGAGCAGTACTTC.

The chain uses TRBV7-2 and TRBJ1-1; D is undetermined. The CDR3 totals 13 residues. The germline V gene has CDR1 SGHTA and CDR2 FQGNSA. V was shortened by 4 bases and J by 7 bases, with 13 bases between the two germline ends. CDR3 sequence (DNA): TGTGCCAGCAGCTCCCCACACAGTGTTGAAGCTTTCTTT. This codes for CASSSPHSVEAFF.

This chain connects TRBV11-2 to TRBJ1-2; perhaps TRBD1 as D (5 bases). Germline V gene sequence: CDR1 SGHAT, CDR2 FQNNGV. The CDR3 extends over 14 amino acids. With 0 bases removed from V and 5 bases from J, the gap between germline ends came to 10 bases. The chain's CDR3 is CASSLDATEYGYTF. The CDR3 DNA reads as TGTGCCAGCAGCTTAGATGCGACAGAGTATGGCTACACCTTC. Based on the CDR3 plus reference TRBV11-2 and TRBJ1-2, the full variable domain is EAGVAQSPRYKIIEKRQSVAFWCNPISGHATLYWYQQILGQGPKLLIQFQNNGVVDDSQLPKDRFSAERLKGVDSTLKIQPAKLEDSAVYLCASSLDATEYGYTFGSGTRLTVV.

This chain links TRBV7-9 with TRBJ1-6, with D uncertain. CDR1 SEHNR and CDR2 FQNEAQ come from the germline V gene (reference sequence). This CDR3 is 13 amino acids long. With 5 bases removed from V and 14 bases from J, the gap between germline ends came to 16 bases. This chain's CDR3 is CASSAIDPLTLHF. The CDR3 bases are TGTGCCAGCAGCGCCATCGACCCCCTCACCCTCCACTTT. Full variable domain (remainder filled in from reference TRBV7-9 and TRBJ1-6): DTGVSQNPRHKITKRGQNVTFRCDPISEHNRLYWYRQTLGQGPEFLTYFQNEAQLEKSRLLSDRFSAERPKGSFSTLEIQRTEQGDSAMYLCASSAIDPLTLHFGNGTRLTVT.

The chain couples TRBV15 to TRBJ2-6, with D perhaps matching TRBD2 (5 bases). Germline values: CDR1 LNHNV, CDR2 YYDKDF (reference sequence). The CDR3 spans 15 residues. With 3 bases removed from V and 2 bases from J, the gap between germline ends came to 8 bases. The CDR3 spells CATSRDLTGANVLTF. The CDR3 bases are TGTGCCACCAGCAGGGACTTGACTGGGGCCAACGTCCTGACTTTC.

The CDR3 reads CSVGGGSGQPQHF. In DNA form, the CDR3 reads TGCAGCGTTGGGGGGGGTAGCGGTCAGCCCCAGCATTTT. The chain has TRBV29-1 and TRBJ1-5, with D perhaps matching TRBD1 (5 bases). CDR3 size: 13 residues. Germline-derived CDR1 and CDR2 are SQVTM and ANQGSEA. V was shortened by 4 bases and J by 6 bases, with 13 bases between the two germline ends. The variable domain in full, completed from reference TRBV29-1 and TRBJ1-5, reads SAVISQKPSRDICQRGTSLTIQCQVDSQVTMMFWYRQQPGQSLTLIATANQGSEATYESGFVIDKFPISRPNLTFSTLTVSNMSPEDSSIYLCSVGGGSGQPQHFGDGTRLSIL.

V gene TRBV7-2 combines with J gene TRBJ2-5, with D perhaps matching TRBD1 or TRBD2 (6 bases each). Germline V gene sequence: CDR1 SGHTA, CDR2 FQGNSA. V lost 1 base and J lost 1, with 10 bases in between. The CDR3 totals 15 residues. The CDR3 reads CASSLGGAGQETQYF. CDR3 sequence (DNA): TGTGCCAGCAGCTTAGGGGGGGCAGGCCAAGAGACCCAGTACTTC.

The rearrangement uses TRBV5-1 and TRBJ2-7; 11 positions match TRBD1. This CDR3 contains 15 residues. The J segment lost 2 bases and the V segment lost 4 bases, leaving 5 bases of the junction unmatched. Germline V gene sequence: CDR1 SGHRS, CDR2 YFSETQ. The CDR3 loop is CASSVPGQGAYEQYF. The CDR3 bases are TGCGCCAGCAGCGTTCCGGGACAGGGGGCCTACGAGCAGTACTTC.

This clone has a handful of counts. The rearrangement joins TRBV19 to TRBJ2-5, with a possible D match to TRBD2 (6 bases). The CDR3 is made up of 15 amino acids. Trimming stripped 1 base from V and 5 bases from J, with 14 bases between. Germline V CDR1 and CDR2: LNHDA, SQIVND (reference sequence). The CDR3 loop reads CASSIGGGLGETQYF. DNA for the CDR3: TGTGCCAGTAGTATAGGTGGAGGGTTAGGGGAGACCCAGTACTTC.

The V gene is TRBV10-1, the J gene TRBJ2-7; D gene ambiguous. Germline V CDR1 and CDR2: WNHNN, SYGVQD (reference sequence). The V end was cut by 3 bases, the J end by 1 base, with 7 bases between. This CDR3 comprises 13 residues. In nucleotides, the CDR3 is TGCGCCAGCAGTGAAGGCAGTTCCTACGAGCAGTACTTC. This encodes CASSEGSSYEQYF.

This clone was observed a handful of times. The gene calls are TRBV5-6 and TRBJ2-4, with D perhaps TRBD1 (6 bases). There are 15 residues in the CDR3. The ends were cut back, 5 bases at V and 0 bases at J, with 12 bases in the middle. Looked up from germline, CDR1 is SGHDT and CDR2 is YYEEEE. The CDR3 DNA follows: TGTGCCAGCAGTTCCCGGACAGTAGCCAAAAACATTCAGTACTTC. The encoded protein is CASSSRTVAKNIQYF.

This chain connects TRBV30 to TRBJ1-5; 9 nucleotides agree with TRBD1. In germline, CDR1 is GTSNPN, CDR2 SVGIG (reference sequence). Germline trimming cut 1 base from V and 2 bases from J; bases unmatched to any gene: 0. CDR3 length: 14 residues. CDR3 region: CAWSGTGGNQPQHF. The CDR3 DNA follows: TGTGCCTGGAGTGGGACAGGGGGCAATCAGCCCCAGCATTTT.

This clone was seen only once. V gene TRBV5-1 combines with J gene TRBJ2-7, with 14 bases that match TRBD2. With 4 bases clipped from V and 2 bases from J, the junction kept 5 bases outside the gene matches. CDR3 size: 16 residues. CDR1 is SGHRS, CDR2 YFSETQ, per germline. The DNA of the CDR3 is TGCGCCAGCAGCCCCCAGACTAGCGGGAGGGCCTACGAGCAGTACTTC. The encoded protein is CASSPQTSGRAYEQYF.

The chain uses TRBV7-2 and TRBJ2-2; 8 bases fit TRBD1. CDR3 length: 15 residues. Per the germline V gene, CDR1 is SGHTA and CDR2 is FQGNSA. Trimming cost V 3 bases and J 3 bases; bases outside gene matches: 3. The CDR3 sequence is CASSLATGDTGELFF. The DNA of the CDR3 is TGTGCCAGCAGCTTGGCGACAGGGGACACCGGGGAGCTGTTTTTT.

This sequence joins TRBV30 and TRBJ1-2, with no clear D. The V gene lost 2 bases and the J gene lost 7 bases, with 14 bases spanning the gap. Germline V gives CDR1 GTSNPN, CDR2 SVGIG (reference sequence). CDR3 size: 13 residues. The CDR3 DNA follows: TGTGCCTGGAGTCGGGGTCAGTTGGGTGGCTACACCTTC. This translates into CAWSRGQLGGYTF.

This rearrangement joins TRBV11-3 to TRBJ2-7; possibly TRBD2 for D (5 bases). The CDR3 has 13 residues. Trimming removed 10 bases from V and 2 bases from J, with 15 bases in between. CDR1 is SGHNT and CDR2 is YENEEA in the germline V gene. This CDR3 is CANSRTATYEQYF. The CDR3 nucleotides are TGTGCCAACTCTAGGACTGCTACCTACGAGCAGTACTTC. The whole variable domain, filled in from reference TRBV11-3 and TRBJ2-7, reads EAGVVQSPRYKIIEKKQPVAFWCNPISGHNTLYWYLQNLGQGPELLIRYENEEAVDDSQLPKDRFSAERLKGVDSTLKIQPAELGDSAVYLCANSRTATYEQYFGPGTRLTVT.

The table lists this clone with a few counts. The chain combines TRBV7-3 with TRBJ1-1, with TRBD1 matching over 7 bases. CDR1 SGHTA and CDR2 FQGTGA come from the germline V gene. The CDR3 has 14 residues. The trim removed 5 bases at V and 4 bases at J, leaving 7 bases unmatched. In DNA, the CDR3 is TGTGCCAGCAGCCCATCAGGGGGGAGCACTGAAGCTTTCTTT. Protein: CASSPSGGSTEAFF.

The chain joins TRBV27 to TRBJ1-5; no firm D call. This CDR3 region has 14 residues. Looked up from germline, CDR1 is MNHEY and CDR2 is SMNVEV (reference sequence). The V and J ends lost 2 bases and 7 bases respectively, with 12 bases between them. For the CDR3, the DNA is TGTGCCAGCAGTTTAACTTCGTCGGGCCAGCCCCAGCATTTT. Translated: CASSLTSSGQPQHF.

This clone appeared a few times. Other DNA sequences in this specimen translate into the identical CDR3. The J gene is TRBJ2-7, the V gene TRBV29-1, with TRBD1 as a possible D gene (6 bases). V shed 6 bases and J shed 0 bases, with 12 bases lying between them. This CDR3 is 13 amino acids long. Germline-derived CDR1 and CDR2 are SQVTM and ANQGSEA. The CDR3 DNA reads TGCAGCGTGGTTCAAGGGGGCTCCTACGAGCAGTACTTC. This encodes CSVVQGGSYEQYF.

The CDR3 bases are TGTGCCAGCAGTGTACTCAGAACAGATACGCAGTATTTT. Its translation is CASSVLRTDTQYF. The rearrangement joins TRBV6-1 to TRBJ2-3, with D unresolved. Germline CDR1 and CDR2: MNHNS and SASEGT. The CDR3 consists of 13 residues. V lost 4 bases and J 3 bases, leaving 8 bases between the germline ends.

V is TRBV4-1 and J is TRBJ2-1; D perhaps matches TRBD2 (6 bases). The CDR3 extends over 16 amino acids. Looked up from germline, CDR1 is MGHRA and CDR2 is YSYEKL. The V end lost 4 bases, the J end lost 4 bases, and 17 bases lay between the germline ends. CDR3 coding DNA: TGCGCCAGCAGCCCTTCGACTCGCGGGGCGTACAATGAGCAGTTCTTC. This codes for CASSPSTRGAYNEQFF.